The 25 T cell receptor beta chains reported below all come from one sample, sequenced in a study of monozygotic twins with inflammatory bowel disease. Reanalyzing the 5' RACE reads, TCRdb keeps one entry per CDR3 protein, without DNA. The sample table sets out a few hundred thousand distinct CDR3 sequences. Source material: blood. Receptor source: a human donor with ulcerative colitis or Crohn's disease, or a healthy co-twin of an affected twin (not recorded which).

V gene TRBV4-1 combines with J gene TRBJ1-1; lacking DNA, the TRBD1 call made by TCRdb goes unchecked. This CDR3 has 15 residues. Germline V gene data show CDR1 as MGHRA and CDR2 as YSYEKL. CDR3 in amino acids: CASSQDPGANTEAFF.

V and J are TRBV7-6 and TRBJ2-2; checking the TCRdb D call of TRBD2 is not possible without DNA. The germline V gene encodes CDR1 SGHVS and CDR2 FNYEAQ. The CDR3 spans 17 residues. The CDR3 is CASSSSGTSGVSGELFF.

The chain uses TRBV29-1 and TRBJ2-1; lacking DNA, the TRBD1 call made by TCRdb goes unchecked. CDR3 length equals 14 residues. CDR1 is SQVTM and CDR2 is ANQGSEA in the germline V gene. The CDR3 spells CSVDKGARNNEQFF.

V is TRBV12-3 or TRBV12-4 and J is TRBJ2-3; TCRdb returns TRBD1, unconfirmable since there is no DNA. The CDR3 covers 18 residues. The CDR3 here is CASRQTHYRGARADTQYF.

V gene TRBV5-1 combines with J gene TRBJ2-7; with no DNA, the TCRdb D assignment of TRBD1 cannot be verified. This CDR3 contains 20 residues. The germline V gene has CDR1 SGHRS and CDR2 YFSETQ. The CDR3 sequence is CASSLGSRGPPKPLEGEQYF. The variable domain in full, completed from reference TRBV5-1 and TRBJ2-7, reads KAGVTQTPRYLIKTRGQQVTLSCSPISGHRSVSWYQQTPGQGLQFLFEYFSETQRNKGNFPGRFSGRQFSNSRSEMNVSTLELGDSALYLCASSLGSRGPPKPLEGEQYFGPGTRLTVT.

The chain links TRBV11-3 to TRBJ2-2. Germline V gives CDR1 SGHNT, CDR2 YENEEA. The CDR3 is 13 amino acids. CDR3 in amino acids: CASSLKDTGELFF.

The chain recombines TRBV2 with TRBJ2-7; absent DNA, TCRdb's TRBD2 call cannot be checked. From germline, CDR1 is SNHLY and CDR2 FYNNEI. The CDR3 consists of 14 residues. CDR3: CASSELSRSYEQYF.

This chain joins TRBV5-4 and TRBJ2-2; the TRBD2 assignment by TCRdb is unverifiable without DNA. Per germline, CDR1 SGHNT and CDR2 YYREEE (reference sequence). The CDR3 has 16 amino acids. Here the CDR3 reads CASSSAGRRDTGELFF.

The chain joins TRBV12-3 or TRBV12-4 to TRBJ2-5; with no DNA, the TCRdb D assignment of TRBD1 cannot be verified. The CDR3 is made up of 13 amino acids. CDR3 protein: CASSSRTGGEQYF.

CDR3 protein: CASTGTSSTDTQYF. V usage is TRBV5-1 and J usage is TRBJ2-3; checking the TCRdb D call of TRBD2 is not possible without DNA. The CDR3 is 14 residues long. CDR1 and CDR2 (germline): SGHRS, YFSETQ.

This chain joins TRBV7-9 and TRBJ2-3; absent DNA, TCRdb's TRBD1 call cannot be checked. Looked up from germline, CDR1 is SEHNR and CDR2 is FQNEAQ (reference sequence). The CDR3 extends over 16 amino acids. CDR3 protein: CASSPPGGQGKDTQYF.

The chain has TRBV12-3 or TRBV12-4 and TRBJ1-4; TCRdb picks TRBD1, but there is no DNA to check that call. The CDR3 loop spans 17 amino acids. The CDR3 here is CASSPGTGIATNEKLFF.

The chain recombines TRBV5-1 with TRBJ2-2; no DNA is available, so the TRBD1 call from TCRdb remains unchecked. CDR3 length: 15 amino acids. Germline V gene lookup returns CDR1 SGHRS and CDR2 YFSETQ. The CDR3: CASSLNAQATGELFF.

V is TRBV10-3 and J is TRBJ2-5; absent DNA, TCRdb's TRBD1 call cannot be checked. CDR1 ENHRY and CDR2 SYGVKD come from the germline V gene. The CDR3 is made up of 17 amino acids. The CDR3 here is CAISEPPDRAIQETQYF.

The rearrangement links TRBV6-1 to TRBJ2-7; TCRdb's D call of TRBD1 is untestable without DNA. Germline CDR1 is MNHNS and CDR2 is SASEGT. The CDR3 spans 13 residues. The CDR3 region is CASSEWGTYEQYF.

This chain links TRBV7-9 with TRBJ1-2. The CDR3 consists of 14 residues. The V gene's germline CDR1 is SEHNR and CDR2 FQNEAQ (reference sequence). The CDR3 here is CASSFEGPHYGYTF.

This chain uses TRBV9 with TRBJ2-7; the TCRdb D gene call, TRBD2, has no DNA to confirm it. The V gene's germline CDR1 is SGDLS and CDR2 YYNGEE. There are 19 residues in the CDR3. The CDR3 loop is CASSAVRTGTSGGPYEQYF.

V is TRBV2 and J is TRBJ2-5. CDR1 and CDR2 (germline): SNHLY, FYNNEI. The CDR3 runs to 15 residues. CDR3 protein: CASSEALRLTETQYF. Drawing the rest from reference TRBV2 and TRBJ2-5, the complete variable domain is EPEVTQTPSHQVTQMGQEVILRCVPISNHLYFYWYRQILGQKVEFLVSFYNNEISEKSEIFDDQFSVERPDGSNFTLKIRSTKLEDSAMYFCASSEALRLTETQYFGPGTRLLVL.

The chain recombines TRBV5-1 with TRBJ1-5; TCRdb's D call, TRBD1, is unchecked because there is no DNA. This CDR3 has 12 residues. Germline assignment: CDR1 SGHRS and CDR2 YFSETQ. CDR3 sequence reads: CVSPGGDQPQHF.

The V and J genes are TRBV3-1 and TRBJ1-2. Germline V gene data show CDR1 as LGHDT and CDR2 as YNNKEL (reference sequence). There are 16 residues in the CDR3. The CDR3 spells CASSPVGQRSRYGYTF. Filled out from reference TRBV3-1 and TRBJ1-2, the complete variable domain reads DTAVSQTPKYLVTQMGNDKSIKCEQNLGHDTMYWYKQDSKKFLKIMFSYNNKELIINETVPNRFSPKSPDKAHLNLHINSLELGDSAVYFCASSPVGQRSRYGYTFGSGTRLTVV.

The gene calls are TRBV7-3 and TRBJ1-3. The CDR3 runs to 15 residues. Per germline, CDR1 SGHTA and CDR2 FQGTGA. CDR3 residues: CASSFSGVESDTIYF. The full variable domain, in which reference TRBV7-3 and TRBJ1-3 provide the parts outside the CDR3, is GAGVSQTPSNKVTEKGKYVELRCDPISGHTALYWYRQSLGQGPEFLIYFQGTGAADDSGLPNDRFFAVRPEGSVSTLKIQRTERGDSAVYLCASSFSGVESDTIYFGEGSWLTVV.

V usage is TRBV7-3 and J usage is TRBJ2-3; the TCRdb D gene call, TRBD2, has no DNA to confirm it. The V gene's germline CDR1 is SGHTA and CDR2 FQGTGA. The CDR3 consists of 14 residues. CDR3 sequence: CASSLRPLQDTQYF.

The rearrangement uses TRBV2 and TRBJ2-7; no DNA is available, so the TRBD1 call from TCRdb remains unchecked. Germline CDR1 is SNHLY and CDR2 is FYNNEI. This CDR3 is 15 amino acids long. This CDR3 is CASSVYAARSYEQYF.

The V gene is TRBV10-3, the J gene TRBJ2-2; lacking DNA, the TRBD1 call made by TCRdb goes unchecked. The CDR3 length is 15 residues. The germline gives CDR1 ENHRY, CDR2 SYGVKD. The CDR3 reads CAISEEGEHTGELFF.

This chain joins TRBV7-2 and TRBJ1-5; TCRdb proposes TRBD1, but this gene call is untestable without DNA. The CDR3 length is 16 residues. CDR1 is SGHTA and CDR2 is FQGNSA in the germline V gene. The CDR3 sequence is CASSKEGVQLNQPQHF.